The 3 T cell receptor beta chains below all came from one sample that was sequenced in a study of neurological immune-mediated disorders. TCRdb reprocessed the 5' RACE reads with MiXCR, giving one entry per CDR3 protein. The sample includes more than 75,000 distinct CDR3 sequences, around 10% of them seen just once. Sequencing input: PBMCs. These receptors were taken from a man aged 35 to 55 in good health.

Ten or more counts support this clonotype. The chain links TRBV5-5 to TRBJ2-3; D remains unclear. Germline-derived CDR1 and CDR2 are SGHKS and YYEKEE (reference sequence). The CDR3 contains 15 residues. The V and J ends lost 1 base and 2 bases respectively, with 11 bases between them. CDR3 in DNA: TGTGCCAGCAGCTTGTTGACGATGCCCACAGATACGCAGTATTTT. This codes for CASSLLTMPTDTQYF.

Many counts were recorded for this clonotype. V usage is TRBV7-2 and J usage is TRBJ1-6; 9 nucleotides agree with TRBD1. This CDR3 has 15 amino acids. The V gene's germline CDR1 is SGHTA and CDR2 FQGNSA. V was clipped by 2 bases and J by 10 bases; unmatched bases: 6. CDR3 coding DNA: TGTGCCAGCAGCTTATACAGGACAGGGGACTCACCCCTCCACTTT. Translated: CASSLYRTGDSPLHF.

As for this clonotype: A read error may explain this, as a much larger clone is one base away. The rearrangement uses TRBV29-1 and TRBJ1-2; no clear D gene. Per the germline V gene, CDR1 is SQVTM and CDR2 is ANQGSEA. This CDR3 has 14 amino acids. This CDR3 is CNVEKRQSNYGYTF. Written as DNA, the CDR3 is TGCAACGTTGAAAAACGTCAAAGTAACTATGGCTACACCTTC.